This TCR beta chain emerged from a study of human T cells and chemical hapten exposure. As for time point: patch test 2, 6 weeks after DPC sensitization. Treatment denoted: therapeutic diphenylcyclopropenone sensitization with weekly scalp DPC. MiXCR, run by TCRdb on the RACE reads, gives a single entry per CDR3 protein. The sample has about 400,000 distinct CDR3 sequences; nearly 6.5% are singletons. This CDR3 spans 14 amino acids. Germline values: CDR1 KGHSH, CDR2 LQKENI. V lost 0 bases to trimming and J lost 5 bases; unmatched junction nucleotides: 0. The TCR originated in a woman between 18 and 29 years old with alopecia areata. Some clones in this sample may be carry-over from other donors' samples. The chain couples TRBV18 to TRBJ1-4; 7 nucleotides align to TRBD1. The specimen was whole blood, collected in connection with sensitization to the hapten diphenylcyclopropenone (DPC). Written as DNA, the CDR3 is TGTGCCAGCTCACCACCGACAGGGAATGAAAAACTGTTTTTT. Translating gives CASSPPTGNEKLFF.